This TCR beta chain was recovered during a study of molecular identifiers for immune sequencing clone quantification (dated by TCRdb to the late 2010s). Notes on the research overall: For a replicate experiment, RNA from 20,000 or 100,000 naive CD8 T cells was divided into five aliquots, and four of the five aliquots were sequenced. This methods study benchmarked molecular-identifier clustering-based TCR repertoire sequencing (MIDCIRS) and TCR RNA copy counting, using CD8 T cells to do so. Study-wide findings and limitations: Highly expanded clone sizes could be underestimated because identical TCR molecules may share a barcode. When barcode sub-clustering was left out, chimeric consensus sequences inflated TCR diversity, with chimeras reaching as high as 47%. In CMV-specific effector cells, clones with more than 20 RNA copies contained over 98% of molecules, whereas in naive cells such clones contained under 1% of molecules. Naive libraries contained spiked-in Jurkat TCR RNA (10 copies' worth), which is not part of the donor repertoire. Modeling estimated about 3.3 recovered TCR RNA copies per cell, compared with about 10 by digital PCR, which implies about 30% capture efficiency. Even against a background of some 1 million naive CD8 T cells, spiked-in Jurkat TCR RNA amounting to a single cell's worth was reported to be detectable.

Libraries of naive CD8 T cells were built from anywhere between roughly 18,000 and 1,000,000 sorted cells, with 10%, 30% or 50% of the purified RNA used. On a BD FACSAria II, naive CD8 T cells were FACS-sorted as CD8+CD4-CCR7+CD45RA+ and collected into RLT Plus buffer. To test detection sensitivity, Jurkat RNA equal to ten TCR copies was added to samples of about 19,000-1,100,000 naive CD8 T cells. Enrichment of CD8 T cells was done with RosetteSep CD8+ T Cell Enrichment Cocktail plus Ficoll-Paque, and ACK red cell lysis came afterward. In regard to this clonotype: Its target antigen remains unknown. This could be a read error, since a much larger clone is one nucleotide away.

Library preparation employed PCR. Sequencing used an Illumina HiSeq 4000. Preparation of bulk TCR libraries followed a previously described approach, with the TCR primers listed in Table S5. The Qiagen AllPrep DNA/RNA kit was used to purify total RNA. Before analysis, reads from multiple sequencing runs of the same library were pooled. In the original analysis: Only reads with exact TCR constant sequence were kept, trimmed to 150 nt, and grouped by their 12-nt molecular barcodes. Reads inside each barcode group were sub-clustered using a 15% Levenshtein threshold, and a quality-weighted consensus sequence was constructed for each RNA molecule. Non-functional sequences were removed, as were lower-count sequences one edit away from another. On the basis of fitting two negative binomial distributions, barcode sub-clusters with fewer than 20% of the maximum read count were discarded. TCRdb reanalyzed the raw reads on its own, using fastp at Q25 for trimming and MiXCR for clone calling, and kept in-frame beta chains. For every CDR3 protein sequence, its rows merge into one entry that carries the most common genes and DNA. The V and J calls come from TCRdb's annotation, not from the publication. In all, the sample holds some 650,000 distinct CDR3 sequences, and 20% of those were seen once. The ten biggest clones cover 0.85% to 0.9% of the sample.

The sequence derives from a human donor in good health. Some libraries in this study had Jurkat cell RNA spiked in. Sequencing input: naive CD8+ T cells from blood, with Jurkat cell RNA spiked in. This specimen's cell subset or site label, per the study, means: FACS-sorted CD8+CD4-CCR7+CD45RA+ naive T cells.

The DNA sequence follows: TGTGCCAGCAGCTTACGGACCGGACCACAAGGGACCCAGTACTTC. It specifies CASSLRTGPQGTQYF. The V and J genes are TRBV7-9 and TRBJ2-5; the D gene assignment is ambiguous. The CDR3 runs 15 residues from the cysteine to the phenylalanine. CDR3 DNA only is kept here, 45 bases in frame from base 1. CDR1 SEHNR and CDR2 FQNEAQ were looked up in the germline V gene (reference sequence).